This T cell receptor (beta chain) was found in a study of cytomegalovirus exposure and HLA in healthy donors. For this clone: As yet, its antigen is unknown.

Findings and limits, study-wide: In vitro confirmation showed a few CMV-associated chains to be CMV antigen specific.

There are 16 residues in the CDR3. V trimming: 4 bases; J trimming: 1 base; junction bases outside the gene matches: 6. Germline CDR1 is SGHRS and CDR2 is YFSETQ. Some clones are missing from TCRdb's copy, which holds only in-frame ones; the method was immunoSEQ multiplex PCR. Of about 110,000 clones in the sample, about 85% are singletons; the top ten hold 1.5% to 2%. The sequenced material came from PBMCs. The clonotype was recovered from a woman under 30 in good health and CMV-seropositive. V and J are TRBV5-1 and TRBJ2-2; 8 bases are shared with TRBD1. CDR3 bases: TGCGCCAGCAGCCTATCCGGGACAGGGAACACCGGGGAGCTGTTTTTT. The encoded protein is CASSLSGTGNTGELFF.